This TCR beta chain was captured in a study of shared clonotypes between healthy human individuals. Study-level points and caveats: In this cohort, only blood was sampled, and tissue repertoires likely differ.

Every immunoSEQ plate was one replicate of a subset's evenly spread DNA. The repertoire was sequenced with immunoSEQ multiplex PCR; TCRdb's copy has only in-frame clones and lacks some. The sample has about 470,000 clones; more than 75% are singletons. CDR3 size: 17 residues. V lost 2 bases to trimming and J lost 0 bases; unmatched junction nucleotides: 6. CDR1 MDHEN and CDR2 SYDVKM come from the germline V gene. A note on this clone: Its antigen is not identified.

The source is a middle-aged woman in good health. Some clones in this sample may be carry-over from other donors' samples. The chain carries TRBV28 and TRBJ1-4; TRBD1 aligns across 7 bases. Sequencing input: PBMCs. The CDR3 DNA sequence: TGTGCCAGCAGTTTACTCGGACAGGCTGCAACTAATGAAAAACTGTTTTTT. The encoded protein is CASSLLGQAATNEKLFF.